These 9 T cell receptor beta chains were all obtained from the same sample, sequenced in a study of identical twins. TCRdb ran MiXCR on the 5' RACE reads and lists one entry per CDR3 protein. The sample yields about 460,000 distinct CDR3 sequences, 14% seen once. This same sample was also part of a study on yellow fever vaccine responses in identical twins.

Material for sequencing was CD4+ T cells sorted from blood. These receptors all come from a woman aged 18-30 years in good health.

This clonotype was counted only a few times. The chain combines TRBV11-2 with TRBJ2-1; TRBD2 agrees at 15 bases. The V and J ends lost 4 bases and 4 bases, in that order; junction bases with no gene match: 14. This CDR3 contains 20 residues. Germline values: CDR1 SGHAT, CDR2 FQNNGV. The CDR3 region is CASSSPLLRTSGGEYNEQFF. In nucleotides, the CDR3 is TGTGCCAGCAGCTCCCCCCTCCTCCGGACTAGCGGGGGGGAATACAATGAGCAGTTCTTC.

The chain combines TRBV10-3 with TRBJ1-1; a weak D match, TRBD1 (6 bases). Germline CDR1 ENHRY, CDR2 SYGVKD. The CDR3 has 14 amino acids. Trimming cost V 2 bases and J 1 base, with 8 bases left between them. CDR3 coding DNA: TGTGCCATCAGTGAGACAGGGCAGAACACTGAAGCTTTCTTT. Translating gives CAISETGQNTEAFF.

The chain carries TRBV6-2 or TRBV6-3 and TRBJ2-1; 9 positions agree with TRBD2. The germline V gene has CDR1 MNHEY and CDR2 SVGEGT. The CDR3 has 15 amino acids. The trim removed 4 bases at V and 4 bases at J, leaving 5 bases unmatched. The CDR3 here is CASSLAGAEYNEQFF. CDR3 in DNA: TGTGCCAGCAGTTTAGCGGGAGCTGAATACAATGAGCAGTTCTTC.

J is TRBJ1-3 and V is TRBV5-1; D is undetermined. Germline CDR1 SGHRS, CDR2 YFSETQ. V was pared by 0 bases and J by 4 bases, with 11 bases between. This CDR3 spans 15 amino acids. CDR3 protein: CASSLDGSPGNTIYF. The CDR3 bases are TGCGCCAGCAGCTTGGATGGTTCACCCGGAAACACCATATATTTT. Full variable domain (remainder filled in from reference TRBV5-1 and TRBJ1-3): KAGVTQTPRYLIKTRGQQVTLSCSPISGHRSVSWYQQTPGQGLQFLFEYFSETQRNKGNFPGRFSGRQFSNSRSEMNVSTLELGDSALYLCASSLDGSPGNTIYFGEGSWLTVV.

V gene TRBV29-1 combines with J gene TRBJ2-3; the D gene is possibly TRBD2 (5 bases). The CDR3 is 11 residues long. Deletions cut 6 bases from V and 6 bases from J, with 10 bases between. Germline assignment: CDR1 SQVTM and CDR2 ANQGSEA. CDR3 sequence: CSVGLADTQYF. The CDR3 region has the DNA TGCAGCGTAGGGTTAGCGGATACGCAGTATTTT.

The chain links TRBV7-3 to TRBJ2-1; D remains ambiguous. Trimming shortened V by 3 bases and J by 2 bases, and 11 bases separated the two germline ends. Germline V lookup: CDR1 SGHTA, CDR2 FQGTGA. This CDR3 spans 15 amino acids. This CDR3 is CASSFRSVAYNEQFF. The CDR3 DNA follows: TGTGCCAGCAGCTTTAGGAGCGTCGCCTACAATGAGCAGTTCTTC.

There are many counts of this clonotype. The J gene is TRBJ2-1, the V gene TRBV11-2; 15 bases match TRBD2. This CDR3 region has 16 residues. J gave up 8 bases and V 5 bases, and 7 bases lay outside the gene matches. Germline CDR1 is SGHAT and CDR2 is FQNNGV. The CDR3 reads CASSPGLAGGNHEQFF. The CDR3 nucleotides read TGTGCCAGCAGCCCTGGACTAGCGGGGGGGAACCATGAGCAGTTCTTC. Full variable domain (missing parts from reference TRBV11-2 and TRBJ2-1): EAGVAQSPRYKIIEKRQSVAFWCNPISGHATLYWYQQILGQGPKLLIQFQNNGVVDDSQLPKDRFSAERLKGVDSTLKIQPAKLEDSAVYLCASSPGLAGGNHEQFFGPGTRLTVL.

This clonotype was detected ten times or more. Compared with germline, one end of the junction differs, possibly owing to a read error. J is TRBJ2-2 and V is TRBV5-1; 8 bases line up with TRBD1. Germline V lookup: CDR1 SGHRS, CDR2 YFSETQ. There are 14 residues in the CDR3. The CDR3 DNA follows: TGTGCCAGCAGCTTAGACAGGGGCACCGGGGAGCTGTTTTTT. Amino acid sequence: CASSLDRGTGELFF.

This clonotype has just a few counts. CDR3 loop: CASSLVDDTGELFF. The CDR3 region has the DNA TGTGCCAGCAGCTTGGTCGATGACACCGGGGAGCTGTTTTTT. The chain employs TRBV7-9 and TRBJ2-2; D is unresolved. This CDR3 has 14 residues. V was shortened by 3 bases and J by 3 bases, with 8 bases between the two germline ends. The germline V gene encodes CDR1 SEHNR and CDR2 FQNEAQ (reference sequence).